This T cell receptor beta chain came from a study of regulatory T cells in long-lasting Graves disease. Whole-study results and caveats: Sample size was small, which may have lowered accuracy.

This clonotype was detected ten times or more. Its target is not known. Time point here: newly diagnosed GD, antithyroid drugs for less than 3 months. Following extraction of RNA from PBMCs, that RNA was used to make the TCR library. The patient group derived from an endocrinology department in Xi'an, China. Trimming shortened V by 6 bases and J by 8 bases, and 22 bases separated the two germline ends. Germline V lookup: CDR1 SGHTA, CDR2 FQGTGA. CDR3 length: 16 residues. To make TCR beta libraries, researchers used iRepertoire HTBI primers and Arm-PCR of CDR3 regions. MiXCR was run by TCRdb on the multiplex PCR reads, yielding one entry per CDR3 protein. This sample has over 350,000 distinct CDR3 sequences, with 14% found just once. The same sample was also studied in work on T cells in Graves' hyperthyroidism and ophthalmopathy. That work adds: HTBI primers were used for first-round RT-PCR of the TCR CDR3. Expanded thyroid clonotypes (above 0.001) were mostly also found in blood.

The TCR was taken from a woman aged 50 to 60 with Graves disease. This chain connects TRBV7-3 to TRBJ2-2; D tentatively fits TRBD1 or TRBD2 (7 bases each). The specimen comprised peripheral blood mononuclear cells (PBMCs), sampled at new diagnosis, from a patient treated with antithyroid drugs. CDR3 in DNA: TGTGCCAGCAGTCCGTCAGGGGGGGCCCCTCTTGGGGAGCTGTTTTTT. As protein: CASSPSGGAPLGELFF.